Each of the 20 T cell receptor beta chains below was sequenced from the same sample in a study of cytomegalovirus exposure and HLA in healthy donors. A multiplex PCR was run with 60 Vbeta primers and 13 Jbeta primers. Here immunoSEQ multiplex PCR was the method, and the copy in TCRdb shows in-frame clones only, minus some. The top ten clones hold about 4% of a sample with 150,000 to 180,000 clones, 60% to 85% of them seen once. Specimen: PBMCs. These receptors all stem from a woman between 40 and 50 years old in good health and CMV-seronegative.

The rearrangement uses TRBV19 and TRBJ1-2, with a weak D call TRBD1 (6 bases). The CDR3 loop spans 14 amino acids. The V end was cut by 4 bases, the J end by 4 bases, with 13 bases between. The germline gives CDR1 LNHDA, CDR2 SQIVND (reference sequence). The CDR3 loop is CASSTRTAFYGYTF. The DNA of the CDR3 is TGTGCCAGTAGTACCCGGACAGCATTCTATGGCTACACCTTC.

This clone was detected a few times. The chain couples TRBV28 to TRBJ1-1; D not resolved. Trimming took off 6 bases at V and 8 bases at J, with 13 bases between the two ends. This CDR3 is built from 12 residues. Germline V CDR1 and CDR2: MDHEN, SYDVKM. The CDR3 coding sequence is TGTGCCAGCAGGGAGGAGAGTGCAGAAGCTTTCTTT. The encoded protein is CASREESAEAFF.

CDR3 coding DNA: TGCAGCGCTTGGGACAGGGGAAACAATCAGCCCCAGCATTTT. Translation: CSAWDRGNNQPQHF. This rearrangement joins TRBV29-1 to TRBJ1-5; 10 bases fit TRBD1. Germline V lookup: CDR1 SQVTM, CDR2 ANQGSEA. J lost 3 bases, V lost 7 bases, and 6 bases had no gene match. The CDR3 contains 14 residues.

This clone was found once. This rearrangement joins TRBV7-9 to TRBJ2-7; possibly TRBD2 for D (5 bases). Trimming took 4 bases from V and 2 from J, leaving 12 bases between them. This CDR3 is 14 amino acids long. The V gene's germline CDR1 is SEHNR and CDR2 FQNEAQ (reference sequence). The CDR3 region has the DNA TGTGCCAGCAGCTCCATACGGGGAGCCTACGAGCAGTACTTC. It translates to CASSSIRGAYEQYF.

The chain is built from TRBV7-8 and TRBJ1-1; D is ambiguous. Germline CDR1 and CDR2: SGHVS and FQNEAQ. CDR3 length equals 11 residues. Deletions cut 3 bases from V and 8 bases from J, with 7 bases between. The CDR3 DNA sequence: TGTGCCAGCAGCTTCAGATCCGAAGCTTTCTTT. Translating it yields CASSFRSEAFF.

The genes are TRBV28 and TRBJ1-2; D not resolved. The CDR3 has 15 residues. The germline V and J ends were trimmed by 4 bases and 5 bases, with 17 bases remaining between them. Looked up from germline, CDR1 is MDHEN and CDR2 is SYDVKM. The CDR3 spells CASSWAVGVGYGYTF. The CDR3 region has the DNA TGTGCCAGCAGTTGGGCAGTCGGGGTCGGGTATGGCTACACCTTC.

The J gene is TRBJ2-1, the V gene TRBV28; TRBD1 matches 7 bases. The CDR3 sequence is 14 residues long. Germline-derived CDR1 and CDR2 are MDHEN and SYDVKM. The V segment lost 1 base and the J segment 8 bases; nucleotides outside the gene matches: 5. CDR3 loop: CASSLLRQGDEQFF. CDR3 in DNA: TGTGCCAGCAGTTTATTGAGACAGGGTGATGAGCAGTTCTTC.

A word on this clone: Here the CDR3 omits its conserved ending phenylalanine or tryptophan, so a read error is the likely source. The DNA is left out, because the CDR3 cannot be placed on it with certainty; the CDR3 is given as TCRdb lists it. The CDR3 here is CASSYLLNRGG. The chain recombines TRBV6-5 with TRBJ2-3; TRBD1 is taken as the D call from the table, unchecked against the DNA. The CDR3 is 11 residues long, counting both termini. From germline, CDR1 is MNHEY and CDR2 SVGAGI.

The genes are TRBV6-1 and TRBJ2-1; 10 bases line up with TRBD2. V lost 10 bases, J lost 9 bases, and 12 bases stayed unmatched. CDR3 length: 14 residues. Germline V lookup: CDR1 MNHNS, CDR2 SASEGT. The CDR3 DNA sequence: TGTGCCACCCAGCGCGGACTAGCGGAGATTGAGCAGTTCTTC. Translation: CATQRGLAEIEQFF.

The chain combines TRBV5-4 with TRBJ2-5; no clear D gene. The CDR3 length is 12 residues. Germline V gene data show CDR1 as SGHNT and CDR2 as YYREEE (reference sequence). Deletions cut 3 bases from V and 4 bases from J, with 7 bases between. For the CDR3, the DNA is TGTGCCAGCAGCTCCCCGGTAGAGACCCAGTACTTC. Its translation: CASSSPVETQYF. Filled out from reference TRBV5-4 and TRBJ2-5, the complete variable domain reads ETGVTQSPTHLIKTRGQQVTLRCSSQSGHNTVSWYQQALGQGPQFIFQYYREEENGRGNFPPRFSGLQFPNYSSELNVNALELDDSALYLCASSSPVETQYFGPGTRLLVL.

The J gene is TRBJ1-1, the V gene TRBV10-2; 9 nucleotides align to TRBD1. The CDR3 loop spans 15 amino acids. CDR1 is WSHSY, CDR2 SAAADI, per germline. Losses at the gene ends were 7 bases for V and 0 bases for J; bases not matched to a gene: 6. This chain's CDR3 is CASNGQGLMNTEAFF. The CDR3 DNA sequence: TGCGCCAGCAACGGACAGGGGTTAATGAACACTGAAGCTTTCTTT.

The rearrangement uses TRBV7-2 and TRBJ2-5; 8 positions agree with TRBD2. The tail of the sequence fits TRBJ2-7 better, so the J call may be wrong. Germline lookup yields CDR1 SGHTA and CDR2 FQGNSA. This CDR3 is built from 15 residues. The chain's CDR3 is CASSSPLAGSYEQYF. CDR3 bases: TGTGCCAGCAGCTCGCCTCTAGCGGGCTCCTACGAGCAGTACTTC.

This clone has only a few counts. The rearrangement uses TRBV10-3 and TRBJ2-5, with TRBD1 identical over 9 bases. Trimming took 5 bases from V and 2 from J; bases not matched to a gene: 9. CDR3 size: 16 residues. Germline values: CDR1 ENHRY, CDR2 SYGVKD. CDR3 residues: CAISPLGGTGQETQYF. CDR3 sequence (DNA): TGTGCCATCAGTCCCCTAGGGGGGACAGGGCAAGAGACCCAGTACTTC.

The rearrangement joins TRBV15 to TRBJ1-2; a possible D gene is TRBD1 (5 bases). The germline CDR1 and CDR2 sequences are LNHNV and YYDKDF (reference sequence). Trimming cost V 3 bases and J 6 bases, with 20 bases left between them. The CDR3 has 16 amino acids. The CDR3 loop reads CATSSGSGTVLDGYTF. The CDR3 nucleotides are TGTGCCACCAGCAGCGGTAGCGGGACTGTTTTGGATGGCTACACCTTC.

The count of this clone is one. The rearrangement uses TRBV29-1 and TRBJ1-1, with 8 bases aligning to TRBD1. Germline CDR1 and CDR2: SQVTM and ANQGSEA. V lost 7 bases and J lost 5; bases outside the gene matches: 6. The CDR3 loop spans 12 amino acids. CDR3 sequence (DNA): TGCAGCGCAGGACAGGGAGGGACTGAAGCTTTCTTT. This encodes CSAGQGGTEAFF.

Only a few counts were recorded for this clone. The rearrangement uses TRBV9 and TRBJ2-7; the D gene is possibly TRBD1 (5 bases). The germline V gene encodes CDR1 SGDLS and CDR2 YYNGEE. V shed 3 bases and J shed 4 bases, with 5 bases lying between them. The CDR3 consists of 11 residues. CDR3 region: CASSEGYEQYF. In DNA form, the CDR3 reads TGTGCCAGCAGCGAGGGGTACGAGCAGTACTTC.

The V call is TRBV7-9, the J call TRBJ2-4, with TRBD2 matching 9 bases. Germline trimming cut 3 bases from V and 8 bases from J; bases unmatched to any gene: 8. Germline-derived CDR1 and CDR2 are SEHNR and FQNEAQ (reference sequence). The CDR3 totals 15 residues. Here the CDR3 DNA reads TGTGCCAGCAGCTTTGGAGCGGGGGGAGGTGACATTCAGTACTTC. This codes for CASSFGAGGGDIQYF.

The CDR3, as DNA: TGTGCCAGCAGCTACAGAATAGGCGGGGCCGAAGCTTTCTTT. This gives the protein CASSYRIGGAEAFF. The chain couples TRBV11-2 to TRBJ1-1, with D possibly being TRBD1 (5 bases). The V gene lost 4 bases and the J gene lost 8 bases, with 17 bases spanning the gap. CDR3 size: 14 residues. Per germline, CDR1 SGHAT and CDR2 FQNNGV.

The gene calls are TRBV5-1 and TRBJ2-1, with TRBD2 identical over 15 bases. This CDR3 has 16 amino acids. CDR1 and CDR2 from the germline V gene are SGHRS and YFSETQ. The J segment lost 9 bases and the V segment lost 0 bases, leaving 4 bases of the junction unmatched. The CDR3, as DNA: TGCGCCAGCAGCTTGGGGGGACTAGCGGGAGGTGTTGAGCAGTTCTTC. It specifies CASSLGGLAGGVEQFF.

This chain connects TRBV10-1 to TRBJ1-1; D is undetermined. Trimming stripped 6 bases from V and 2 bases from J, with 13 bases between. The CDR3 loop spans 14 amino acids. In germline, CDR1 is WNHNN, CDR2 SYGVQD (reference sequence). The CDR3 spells CASSSPRVNTEAFF. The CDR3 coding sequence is TGCGCCAGCAGCTCCCCCCGGGTAAACACTGAAGCTTTCTTT.